This TCR beta chain was captured in a study of blood T cell repertoires in COVID-19. Study background: Acute and convalescent COVID-19 samples came from the United States, Italy and Spain. The analysed material was cDNA or gDNA that came from T cells, B-cell-depleted T cells, or PBMCs.

This CDR3 spans 15 amino acids. The V segment lost 2 bases and the J segment 5 bases; nucleotides outside the gene matches: 8. Germline lookup yields CDR1 PRHDT and CDR2 FYEKMQ (reference sequence). As originally analysed: The assay estimated nucleated cells by amplifying reference gene primers. Clones were sequenced by immunoSEQ multiplex PCR, and TCRdb holds only the in-frame ones, with some missing. D and trimming come from the DNA, and the V and J calls and clone size come from that table. Of fewer than 250,000 clones listed, approximately 84% were seen once; the top ten hold around 4.5%. This TCR derives from a man in his forties or fifties with acute or convalescent COVID-19. The chain has TRBV13 and TRBJ2-5, with TRBD2 matching over 7 bases. The sequenced material came from peripheral blood. The DNA for the CDR3 is TGTGCCAGCAGCTTAAGGGCGGGGGTCGGTGAGACCCAGTACTTC. This codes for CASSLRAGVGETQYF.